These 20 T cell receptor beta chains were all obtained from the same sample, sequenced in a study of cytomegalovirus exposure and HLA in healthy donors listed by TCRdb under 2017. The library was produced with the immunoSEQ multiplex PCR assay. For the multiplex PCR, a mixture combining 60 forward primers for TCR Vbeta segments and 13 reverse primers for TCR Jbeta segments was used. TCRdb mirrors the immuneACCESS table, restricted to in-frame sequences. Some clones are absent from its copies; in checked studies, under half trace to an unresolved V gene, and the reason for the others is unknown. In all, the sample holds 150,000 or so clones, and almost 80% of those were seen once. Of the sample, 9% to 10% is held by the ten largest clones. Sequenced material: PBMCs. These receptors originate from a man younger than 35 in good health and CMV-seropositive.

The CDR3 DNA follows: TGTGCCAGCAGCTTAGATTCGAGCGGGGAAAAACTGTTTTTT. Its protein is CASSLDSSGEKLFF. The chain joins TRBV7-8 to TRBJ1-4; D uncertain. Trimming left V 1 base short and J 8 bases short, with 11 bases between. The CDR3 covers 14 residues. CDR1 SGHVS and CDR2 FQNEAQ come from the germline V gene.

This chain connects TRBV2 to TRBJ2-7, with D unresolved. CDR3 length: 14 amino acids. With 6 bases removed from V and 0 bases from J, the gap between germline ends came to 12 bases. Germline assignment: CDR1 SNHLY and CDR2 FYNNEI. The CDR3 protein is CASRGRPSSYEQYF. CDR3 DNA: TGTGCCAGCAGGGGTCGGCCTAGCTCCTACGAGCAGTACTTC.

This clone was detected only a few times. This chain links TRBV6-1 with TRBJ1-6, with TRBD1 identical over 7 bases. The ends lost 7 bases at V and 10 bases at J; junction bases unmatched: 13. The germline V gene has CDR1 MNHNS and CDR2 SASEGT. The CDR3 covers 15 residues. CDR3: CASIQYRGLGSPLHF. CDR3 sequence (DNA): TGTGCCAGCATCCAGTACAGGGGACTAGGATCACCCCTCCACTTT.

This chain connects TRBV7-9 to TRBJ1-1; tentatively, D is TRBD1 (5 bases). Germline V CDR1 and CDR2: SEHNR, FQNEAQ (reference sequence). The CDR3 has 15 amino acids. V was pared by 5 bases and J by 1 base, with 14 bases between. CDR3 coding DNA: TGTGCCAGCAGCCAGACAACCGGGGGGAACACTGAAGCTTTCTTT. Its protein is CASSQTTGGNTEAFF.

This clone turned up a few times. V gene TRBV30 combines with J gene TRBJ1-5; no reliable D call. Germline CDR1 and CDR2: GTSNPN and SVGIG (reference sequence). V lost 7 bases, J lost 6 bases, and 16 bases lay in between. This CDR3 is built from 13 residues. The CDR3 nucleotides are TGTGCCTTGGAGTTGGCGGGTGGTCAGCCCCAGCATTTT. Protein sequence: CALELAGGQPQHF. The full variable domain, in which reference TRBV30 and TRBJ1-5 provide the parts outside the CDR3, is SQTIHQWPATLVQPVGSPLSLECTVEGTSNPNLYWYRQAAGRGLQLLFYSVGIGQISSEVPQNLSASRPQDRQFILSSKKLLLSDSGFYLCALELAGGQPQHFGDGTRLSIL.

This sequence joins TRBV2 and TRBJ2-7, with D possibly TRBD2 on 5 matching bases. V was pared by 5 bases and J by 6 bases, with 20 bases between. The CDR3 length is 15 residues. The germline CDR1 and CDR2 sequences are SNHLY and FYNNEI. The CDR3 protein is CASSPTLRASSEQYF. Written as DNA, the CDR3 is TGTGCCAGCAGTCCTACCCTGCGGGCCTCGAGCGAGCAGTACTTC.

The chain recombines TRBV7-9 with TRBJ2-1, with 8 bases lining up with TRBD1. Per the germline V gene, CDR1 is SEHNR and CDR2 is FQNEAQ (reference sequence). There are 15 residues in the CDR3. The J segment lost 6 bases and the V segment lost 3 bases, leaving 7 bases of the junction unmatched. The CDR3 DNA follows: TGTGCCAGCAGCTTCGGACAGGGAGAAATCAATGAGCAGTTCTTC. Amino acid sequence: CASSFGQGEINEQFF.

The chain uses TRBV2 and TRBJ2-3; possibly TRBD2 for D (5 bases). The V end was cut by 7 bases, the J end by 6 bases, with 11 bases between. The CDR3 has 12 residues. Germline V CDR1 and CDR2: SNHLY, FYNNEI. CDR3 DNA: TGTGCCAGCACCGTATCGGGGGATACGCAGTATTTT. It codes for CASTVSGDTQYF.

The chain joins TRBV5-6 to TRBJ2-1; TRBD2 aligns across 11 bases. The trim removed 0 bases at V and 7 bases at J, leaving 6 bases unmatched. This CDR3 contains 16 residues. Germline CDR1 reads SGHDT; CDR2 reads YYEEEE. This chain's CDR3 is CASSLVWTSGFNEQFF. CDR3 DNA: TGTGCCAGCAGCTTGGTCTGGACTAGCGGGTTTAATGAGCAGTTCTTC.

This clone showed up just once. The chain recombines TRBV6-5 with TRBJ1-3; 8 nucleotides line up with TRBD1. Trimming took 5 bases from V and 2 from J; bases not matched to a gene: 2. Germline CDR1 and CDR2: MNHEY and SVGAGI. The CDR3 consists of 14 residues. This CDR3 is CASSRQGTGNTIYF. CDR3 DNA sequence: TGTGCCAGCAGTCGACAGGGGACTGGAAACACCATATATTTT.

This clone occurred once. This chain uses TRBV7-2 with TRBJ2-1, with D possibly matching TRBD1 (6 bases). The CDR3 spans 15 residues. V was shortened by 6 bases and J by 0 bases, with 12 bases between the two germline ends. The germline gives CDR1 SGHTA, CDR2 FQGNSA. The CDR3 DNA reads as TGTGCCAGCAGTCCGGACAGTAGCTCCTACAATGAGCAGTTCTTC. Its protein is CASSPDSSSYNEQFF. The full variable domain, with the rest looked up from reference TRBV7-2 and TRBJ2-1, is GAGVSQSPSNKVTEKGKDVELRCDPISGHTALYWYRQSLGQGLEFLIYFQGNSAPDKSGLPSDRFSAERTGGSVSTLTIQRTQQEDSAVYLCASSPDSSSYNEQFFGPGTRLTVL.

The chain combines TRBV27 with TRBJ1-5; D is undetermined. Germline V lookup: CDR1 MNHEY, CDR2 SMNVEV (reference sequence). The length of the CDR3 is 15 residues. The V end was cut by 6 bases, the J end by 4 bases, with 16 bases between. The CDR3 loop is CASSNPRDPNQPQHF. CDR3 nucleotide sequence: TGTGCCAGCAGCAATCCCCGGGATCCAAATCAGCCCCAGCATTTT.

This chain joins TRBV7-9 and TRBJ2-5; 7 bases are a match to TRBD1. Trimming cost V 1 base and J 5 bases; bases outside gene matches: 1. Germline-derived CDR1 and CDR2 are SEHNR and FQNEAQ (reference sequence). The CDR3 length is 13 residues. CDR3 sequence reads: CASSLDRGETQYF. The CDR3 bases are TGTGCCAGCAGCTTAGACAGGGGCGAGACCCAGTACTTC.

The chain has TRBV6-1 and TRBJ2-3; TRBD1 is a possible D gene (5 bases). The germline V and J ends were trimmed by 2 bases and 2 bases, with 14 bases remaining between them. This CDR3 is 16 amino acids long. CDR1 is MNHNS and CDR2 is SASEGT in the germline V gene. The CDR3 DNA sequence: TGTGCCAGCAGTGAAATGCAGGGCATTACCACAGATACGCAGTATTTT. It specifies CASSEMQGITTDTQYF.

The chain recombines TRBV30 with TRBJ2-5, with a tentative D call TRBD2 (6 bases). The J call may be mistaken, given a closer DNA end match to TRBJ2-7. The CDR3 consists of 13 residues. Germline V lookup: CDR1 GTSNPN, CDR2 SVGIG (reference sequence). The CDR3 sequence is CAWSGRGAYEQYF. For the CDR3, the DNA is TGTGCCTGGAGTGGGCGGGGAGCATACGAGCAGTACTTC.

The chain links TRBV5-5 to TRBJ2-7, with D maybe TRBD2 (5 bases). V lost 2 bases to trimming and J lost 4 bases, with 13 bases between them. Germline V gene data show CDR1 as SGHKS and CDR2 as YYEKEE (reference sequence). The CDR3 has 14 amino acids. CDR3 protein: CASSFFSGDYEQYF. DNA for the CDR3: TGTGCCAGCAGCTTTTTCTCCGGGGATTACGAGCAGTACTTC.

The chain carries TRBV6-1 and TRBJ1-1; unclear D gene. The CDR3 length is 13 residues. Germline-derived CDR1 and CDR2 are MNHNS and SASEGT. V was trimmed by 5 bases and J by 0 bases, leaving 7 bases between them. The CDR3 DNA sequence: TGTGCCAGCAGTTTCAGTCTGAACACTGAAGCTTTCTTT. Translated, it gives CASSFSLNTEAFF.

The rearrangement joins TRBV29-1 to TRBJ2-1; 9 bases map to TRBD2. Germline V lookup: CDR1 SQVTM, CDR2 ANQGSEA. The CDR3 consists of 17 residues. After removal of 3 bases from V and 3 bases from J, the junction contained 12 bases not matched to a gene. For the CDR3, the DNA is TGCAGCGTTGATGGTTGGCGGGAGGGGGTCGGCTACAATGAGCAGTTCTTC. It specifies CSVDGWREGVGYNEQFF.

This chain connects TRBV2 to TRBJ1-1; D unclear. Per the germline V gene, CDR1 is SNHLY and CDR2 is FYNNEI. The CDR3 length is 15 residues. The ends were cut back, 6 bases at V and 1 base at J, with 15 bases in the middle. In nucleotides, the CDR3 is TGTGCCAGCAGGAACTCAGGTGATGGGAACACTGAAGCTTTCTTT. This sequence encodes CASRNSGDGNTEAFF.

This clone was detected a few times. V and J are TRBV28 and TRBJ1-6; 7 positions agree with TRBD1. V dropped 1 base and J dropped 8; count of bases not matched to a gene: 14. The CDR3 is made up of 18 amino acids. In germline, CDR1 is MDHEN, CDR2 SYDVKM. DNA for the CDR3: TGTGCCAGCAGTTTATACGGTGAGGGGGCTTCACCGCATTCACCCCTCCACTTT. Its translation: CASSLYGEGASPHSPLHF.